This T cell receptor beta chain was identified in a study of CD8+ T cells in alopecia areata. The treatment: oral pan-JAK inhibitor, 5-10 mg twice daily. In germline, CDR1 is MNHEY, CDR2 SVGAGI. Unmatched junction bases numbered 7, after V lost 1 base and J lost 7 bases. The CDR3 consists of 15 residues. This clone was counted a few times. Its antigen is currently unknown. RNA extraction and reverse transcription yielded cDNA as sequencing template. Clones were read by immunoSEQ multiplex PCR, and TCRdb kept only the in-frame ones, dropping some. Of about 76,000 clones listed, approximately 72% are singletons. Study-level findings and limits: Among the top 100, expanded CD8+ clones were significantly decreased by tofacitinib, as was scalp clonality. Many of the expanded lesional clones endured in scalp and blood while on tofacitinib.

Sequences were derived from CD8+ T cells sorted from blood, sampled at week 24, from a patient treated with tofacitinib. The receptor's source is a human donor with alopecia areata. The chain has TRBV6-5 and TRBJ2-1; 7 bases fit TRBD2. The CDR3 is CASSYWGGNENEQFF. The CDR3 nucleotides are TGTGCCAGCAGTTACTGGGGGGGAAACGAAAATGAGCAGTTCTTC.